Each of the 9 T cell receptor beta chains below was sequenced from the same sample in a study of cytomegalovirus exposure and HLA in healthy donors. 60 Vbeta and 13 Jbeta primers were used in PCR. Here immunoSEQ multiplex PCR was the method, and the copy in TCRdb shows in-frame clones only, minus some. Of 150,000 to 200,000 clones listed, approximately 79% were seen once; the top ten hold less than 7%. The source material was PBMCs. The receptors come from a man between 40 and 49 years old in good health and CMV-seropositive.

V gene TRBV19 combines with J gene TRBJ2-1, with D possibly matching TRBD2 (5 bases). This CDR3 spans 14 amino acids. Trimming shortened V by 5 bases and J by 6 bases, and 14 bases separated the two germline ends. The V gene's germline CDR1 is LNHDA and CDR2 SQIVND (reference sequence). The CDR3 loop is CASSGGRAGNEQFF. The CDR3, as DNA: TGTGCCAGTAGTGGAGGACGGGCGGGCAATGAGCAGTTCTTC.

The chain recombines TRBV10-3 with TRBJ2-5; 7 nucleotides line up with TRBD2. Germline CDR1 is ENHRY and CDR2 is SYGVKD. CDR3 length: 13 amino acids. Trimming removed 6 bases from V and 5 bases from J; junction bases left unmatched: 6. The CDR3 here is CAISGGGEETQYF. CDR3 nucleotide sequence: TGTGCCATCAGCGGTGGGGGGGAGGAGACCCAGTACTTC.

V gene TRBV29-1 combines with J gene TRBJ1-1, with 8 positions matching TRBD1. The germline V gene encodes CDR1 SQVTM and CDR2 ANQGSEA. With 5 bases clipped from V and 6 bases from J, the junction kept 11 bases outside the gene matches. This CDR3 spans 14 amino acids. The CDR3 nucleotides are TGCAGCGTTCAAAGGGGGACAGGTAACGCTGAAGCTTTCTTT. It specifies CSVQRGTGNAEAFF.

The rearrangement links TRBV9 to TRBJ2-5, with TRBD2 matching 11 bases. J was trimmed by 3 bases and V by 0 bases; bases with no gene match: 7. Germline V CDR1 and CDR2: SGDLS, YYNGEE. The CDR3 extends over 17 amino acids. The chain's CDR3 is CASSVDGSGGAKETQYF. CDR3 coding DNA: TGTGCCAGCAGCGTAGATGGTAGCGGGGGGGCCAAAGAGACCCAGTACTTC. Full variable domain (remainder filled in from reference TRBV9 and TRBJ2-5): DSGVTQTPKHLITATGQRVTLRCSPRSGDLSVYWYQQSLDQGLQFLIQYYNGEERAKGNILERFSAQQFPDLHSELNLSSLELGDSALYFCASSVDGSGGAKETQYFGPGTRLLVL.

This chain links TRBV10-3 with TRBJ1-1, with D uncertain. V was clipped by 11 bases and J by 0 bases, with 13 bases between them. The CDR3 sequence is 13 residues long. Germline loops: CDR1 ENHRY, CDR2 SYGVKD. The CDR3 region is CAVTGAVNTEAFF. The CDR3 DNA sequence: TGTGCCGTGACCGGCGCGGTGAACACTGAAGCTTTCTTT.

This sequence joins TRBV7-2 and TRBJ2-2; tentative D call: TRBD1 (5 bases). Germline V gene data show CDR1 as SGHTA and CDR2 as FQGNSA. V lost 6 bases and J lost 7, with 12 bases in between. CDR3 length: 13 amino acids. CDR3 coding DNA: TGTGCCAGCAGACTGGAAGGGGTCGGGGAGCTGTTTTTT. It codes for CASRLEGVGELFF.

This clone was seen a handful of times. The genes are TRBV7-3 and TRBJ2-7, with D tentatively TRBD2 (5 bases). Trimming took off 2 bases at V and 2 bases at J, with 10 bases between the two ends. This CDR3 comprises 14 residues. Germline V lookup: CDR1 SGHTA, CDR2 FQGTGA. For the CDR3, the DNA is TGTGCCAGCAGCTTAGGGGTCGGGACCTACGAGCAGTACTTC. Amino acid sequence: CASSLGVGTYEQYF. Complete variable domain (other parts from reference TRBV7-3 and TRBJ2-7): GAGVSQTPSNKVTEKGKYVELRCDPISGHTALYWYRQSLGQGPEFLIYFQGTGAADDSGLPNDRFFAVRPEGSVSTLKIQRTERGDSAVYLCASSLGVGTYEQYFGPGTRLTVT.

The rearrangement links TRBV12-5 to TRBJ1-1; D might be TRBD1 (6 bases). Germline CDR1 and CDR2: LGHNT and FRNRAP. V shed 3 bases and J shed 1 base, with 6 bases lying between them. This CDR3 contains 13 residues. CDR3 region: CASGLGGNTEAFF. DNA for the CDR3: TGTGCTAGTGGTTTAGGGGGGAACACTGAAGCTTTCTTT. The full variable domain, with the rest looked up from reference TRBV12-5 and TRBJ1-1, is DARVTQTPRHKVTEMGQEVTMRCQPILGHNTVFWYRQTMMQGLELLAYFRNRAPLDDSGMPKDRFSAEMPDATLATLKIQPSEPRDSAVYFCASGLGGNTEAFFGQGTRLTVV.

V usage is TRBV4-1 and J usage is TRBJ2-7; possible D gene TRBD1, 5 bases. Germline loops: CDR1 MGHRA, CDR2 YSYEKL. Trimming took 1 base from V and 3 from J, leaving 16 bases between them. This CDR3 has 16 amino acids. DNA for the CDR3: TGCGCCAGCAGCCAAGCTATAGGGGCCATTTACTACGAGCAGTACTTC. Its protein product is CASSQAIGAIYYEQYF.